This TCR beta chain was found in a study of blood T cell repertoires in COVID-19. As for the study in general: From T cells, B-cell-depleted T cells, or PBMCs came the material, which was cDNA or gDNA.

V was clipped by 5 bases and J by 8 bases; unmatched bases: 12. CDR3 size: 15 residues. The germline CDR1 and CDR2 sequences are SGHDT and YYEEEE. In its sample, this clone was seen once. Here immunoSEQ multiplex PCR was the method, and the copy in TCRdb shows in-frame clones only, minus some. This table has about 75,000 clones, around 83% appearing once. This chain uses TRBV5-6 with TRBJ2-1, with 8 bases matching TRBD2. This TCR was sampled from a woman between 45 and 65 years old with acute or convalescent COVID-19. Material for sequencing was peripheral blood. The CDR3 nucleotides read TGTGCCAGCAGAGGACTAGCAATGGTTCACTATGAGCAGTTCTTC. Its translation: CASRGLAMVHYEQFF. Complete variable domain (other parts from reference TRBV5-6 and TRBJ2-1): DAGVTQSPTHLIKTRGQQVTLRCSPKSGHDTVSWYQQALGQGPQFIFQYYEEEERQRGNFPDRFSGHQFPNYSSELNVNALLLGDSALYLCASRGLAMVHYEQFFGPGTRLTVL.